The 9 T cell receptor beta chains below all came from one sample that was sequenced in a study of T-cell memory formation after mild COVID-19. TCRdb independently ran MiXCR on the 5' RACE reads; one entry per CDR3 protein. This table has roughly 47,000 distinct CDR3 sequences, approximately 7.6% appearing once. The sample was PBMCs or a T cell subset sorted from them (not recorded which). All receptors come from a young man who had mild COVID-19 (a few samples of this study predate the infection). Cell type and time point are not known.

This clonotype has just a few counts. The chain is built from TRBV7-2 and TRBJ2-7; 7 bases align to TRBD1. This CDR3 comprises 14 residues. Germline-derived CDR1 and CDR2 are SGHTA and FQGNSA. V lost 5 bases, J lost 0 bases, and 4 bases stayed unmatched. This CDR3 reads CASSRDRSSYEQYF. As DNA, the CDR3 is TGTGCCAGCAGCCGGGACAGAAGCTCCTACGAGCAGTACTTC.

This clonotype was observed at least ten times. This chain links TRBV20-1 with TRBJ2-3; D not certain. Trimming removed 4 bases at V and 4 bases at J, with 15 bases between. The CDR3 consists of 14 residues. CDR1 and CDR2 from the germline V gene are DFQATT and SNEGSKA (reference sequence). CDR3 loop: CSAKTGSQADTQYF. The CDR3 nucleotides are TGCAGTGCTAAGACGGGTTCCCAGGCAGATACGCAGTATTTT.

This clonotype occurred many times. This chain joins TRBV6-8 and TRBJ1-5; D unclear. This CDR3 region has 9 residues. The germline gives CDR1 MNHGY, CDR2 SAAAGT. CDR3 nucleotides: TGTCACGTACGGCAGCCCCAGCATTTT. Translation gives CHVRQPQHF.

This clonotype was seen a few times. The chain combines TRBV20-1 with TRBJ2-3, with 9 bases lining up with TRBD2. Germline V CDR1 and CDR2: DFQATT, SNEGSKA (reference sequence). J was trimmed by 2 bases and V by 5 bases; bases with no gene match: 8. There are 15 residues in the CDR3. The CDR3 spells CSAPRKRGATDTQYF. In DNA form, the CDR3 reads TGCAGTGCTCCCCGGAAGCGGGGGGCCACAGATACGCAGTATTTT.

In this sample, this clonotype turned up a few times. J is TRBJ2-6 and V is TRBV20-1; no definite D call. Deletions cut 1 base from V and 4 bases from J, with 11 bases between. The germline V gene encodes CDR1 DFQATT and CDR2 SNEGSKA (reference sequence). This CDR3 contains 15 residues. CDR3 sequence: CSARAIDIGANVLTF. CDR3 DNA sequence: TGCAGTGCTAGAGCAATAGACATAGGGGCCAACGTCCTGACTTTC.

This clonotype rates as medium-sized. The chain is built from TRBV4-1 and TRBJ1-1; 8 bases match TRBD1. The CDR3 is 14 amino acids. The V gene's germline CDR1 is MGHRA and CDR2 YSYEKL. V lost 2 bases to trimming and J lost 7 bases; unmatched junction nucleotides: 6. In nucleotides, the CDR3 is TGCGCCAGCAGCCAACCGACAGGGGAGGATGAAGCTTTCTTT. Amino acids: CASSQPTGEDEAFF.

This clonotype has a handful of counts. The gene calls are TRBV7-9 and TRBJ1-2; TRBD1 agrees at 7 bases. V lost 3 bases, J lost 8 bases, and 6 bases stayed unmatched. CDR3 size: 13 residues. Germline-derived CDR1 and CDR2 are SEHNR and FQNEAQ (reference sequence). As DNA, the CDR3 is TGTGCCAGCAGCTTTTACAGGGGTGGAGGCTACACCTTC. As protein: CASSFYRGGGYTF.

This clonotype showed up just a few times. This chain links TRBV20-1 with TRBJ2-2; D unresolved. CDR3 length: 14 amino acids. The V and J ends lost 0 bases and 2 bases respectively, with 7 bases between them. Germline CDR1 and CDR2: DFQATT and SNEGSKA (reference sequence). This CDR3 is CSARDLGNTGELFF. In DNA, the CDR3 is TGCAGTGCTAGAGATCTGGGAAACACCGGGGAGCTGTTTTTT.

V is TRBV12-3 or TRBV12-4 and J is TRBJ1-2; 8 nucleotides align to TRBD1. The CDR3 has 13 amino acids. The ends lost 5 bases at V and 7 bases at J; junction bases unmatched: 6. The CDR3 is CASSTTGAGGYTF. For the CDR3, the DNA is TGTGCCAGCAGTACGACAGGGGCGGGTGGCTACACCTTC.